A selection of T cell receptor beta chains follows, all from one sample in a study of cytomegalovirus exposure and HLA in healthy donors. The data were produced by immunoSEQ multiplex PCR, yet TCRdb's version contains in-frame clones alone and is incomplete. The sample holds about 230,000 clones, 70% to 90% seen once. Sequencing was carried out using PBMCs. These receptors originate from a human donor in good health. Both conserved end residues are part of each CDR3. Fields, in order: D gene, J gene, V gene, CDR3 protein, CDR3 DNA. D genes are given only for firm matches.

>NA|TRBJ2-7|TRBV7-2
CASSPQGRRSEQYF
TGTGCCAGCAGCCCACAGGGTAGGAGGTCCGAGCAGTACTTC
>NA|TRBJ1-4|TRBV30
CAWNQGTATNEKLFF
TGTGCCTGGAACCAGGGGACCGCAACTAATGAAAAACTGTTTTTT
>NA|TRBJ2-5|TRBV19
CASRTTGIGETQYF
TGTGCCAGTAGGACTACAGGGATAGGGGAGACCCAGTACTTC
>TRBD1|TRBJ2-7|TRBV6-5
CASSGYRGRFGEQYF
TGTGCCAGCAGTGGTTACAGGGGGCGCTTTGGGGAGCAGTACTTC
>TRBD2|TRBJ2-1|TRBV7-2
CASSLGGSGRAGYNEQFF
TGTGCCAGCAGCTTAGGGGGTAGCGGGAGGGCCGGATACAATGAGCAGTTCTTC
>NA|TRBJ2-6|TRBV7-2
CASSLTSGSGANVLTF
TGTGCCAGCAGCTTAACCTCGGGGTCTGGGGCCAACGTCCTGACTTTC
>TRBD1|TRBJ2-3|TRBV5-1
CASSSEQGEPLFSTDTQYF
TGCGCCAGCAGCTCCGAACAGGGGGAACCTCTCTTCAGTACAGATACGCAGTATTTT
>NA|TRBJ2-5|TRBV19
CASKADSQETQYF
TGTGCCAGTAAGGCGGACTCACAAGAGACCCAGTACTTC
>TRBD1|TRBJ1-4|TRBV19
CASNPTGGVPEKLFF
TGTGCCAGTAACCCTACAGGGGGCGTCCCTGAAAAACTGTTTTTT
>NA|TRBJ2-3|TRBV7-2
CASRRAGPSTDTQYF
TGTGCCAGCCGTCGGGCGGGGCCCAGCACAGATACGCAGTATTTT
>TRBD2|TRBJ2-5|TRBV2
CASREREREALLETQYF
TGTGCCAGCAGAGAACGCGAGCGGGAGGCCCTTTTGGAGACCCAGTACTTC